Included here is one T cell receptor beta chain sequence, with context. This specimen comes from a study of control samples from healthy donors and cancer patients. Profiled with immunoSEQ multiplex PCR; TCRdb holds only in-frame clones, not every one. The sample contains 61,000 or so clones, around 89% of which appear only once. Germline V gene sequence: CDR1 SQVTM, CDR2 ANQGSEA. The CDR3 has 13 residues. The ends were cut back, 4 bases at V and 1 base at J, with 10 bases in the middle. The chain uses TRBV29-1 and TRBJ1-1; D call uncertain. Sequencing was performed on PBMCs. This clonotype originated in a man between 60 and 70 years old with colorectal cancer. In DNA form, the CDR3 reads TGCAGCGTTGGTGAGGGAAGGAACACTGAAGCTTTCTTT. As protein: CSVGEGRNTEAFF.